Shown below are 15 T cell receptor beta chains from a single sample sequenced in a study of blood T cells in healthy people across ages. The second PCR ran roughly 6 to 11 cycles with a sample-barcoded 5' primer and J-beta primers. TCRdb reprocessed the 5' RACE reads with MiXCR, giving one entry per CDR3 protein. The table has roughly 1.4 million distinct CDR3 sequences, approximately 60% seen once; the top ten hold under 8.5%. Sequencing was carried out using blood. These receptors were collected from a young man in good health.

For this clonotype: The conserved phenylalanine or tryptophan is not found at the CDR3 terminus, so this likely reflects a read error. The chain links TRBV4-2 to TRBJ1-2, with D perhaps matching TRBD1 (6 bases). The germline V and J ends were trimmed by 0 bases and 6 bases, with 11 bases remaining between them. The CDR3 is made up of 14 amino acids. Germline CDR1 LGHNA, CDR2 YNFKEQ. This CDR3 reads CASSQEGGVHGYTI. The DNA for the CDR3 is TGTGCCAGCAGCCAAGAAGGGGGGGTGCATGGCTACACCATC.

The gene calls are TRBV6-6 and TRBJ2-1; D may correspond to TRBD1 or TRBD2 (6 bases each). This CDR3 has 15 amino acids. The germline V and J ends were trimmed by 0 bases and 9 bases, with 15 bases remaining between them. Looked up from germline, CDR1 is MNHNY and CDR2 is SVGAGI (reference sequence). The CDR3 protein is CASSYSMSGAGEQFF. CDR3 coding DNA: TGTGCCAGCAGTTACTCGATGTCGGGGGCTGGTGAGCAGTTCTTC.

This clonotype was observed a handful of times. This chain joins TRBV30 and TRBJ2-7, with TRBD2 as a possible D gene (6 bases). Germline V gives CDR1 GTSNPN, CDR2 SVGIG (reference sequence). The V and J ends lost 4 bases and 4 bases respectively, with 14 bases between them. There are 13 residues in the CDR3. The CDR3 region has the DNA TGTGCCTGGACCCGGGAGATATTATACGAGCAGTACTTC. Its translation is CAWTREILYEQYF.

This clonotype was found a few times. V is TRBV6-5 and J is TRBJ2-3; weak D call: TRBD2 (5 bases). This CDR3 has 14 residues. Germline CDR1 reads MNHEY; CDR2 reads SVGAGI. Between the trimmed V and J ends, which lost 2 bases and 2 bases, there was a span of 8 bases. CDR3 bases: TGTGCCAGCAGTTACGGAGCGGCCACAGATACGCAGTATTTT. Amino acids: CASSYGAATDTQYF.

The CDR3 nucleotides read TGCAGTGCTAGGACCTATAAAATAAGGACTAGCGGGGACCAAGAGACCCAGTACTTC. It specifies CSARTYKIRTSGDQETQYF. The chain is built from TRBV20-1 and TRBJ2-5, with 12 bases that match TRBD2. The CDR3 extends over 19 amino acids. Germline V gene sequence: CDR1 DFQATT, CDR2 SNEGSKA (reference sequence). V dropped 3 bases and J dropped 0; count of bases not matched to a gene: 14.

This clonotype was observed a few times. Here the CDR3 reads CASSYRHRETQYF. The CDR3 DNA sequence: TGTGCCAGCAGTTACCGCCACCGGGAGACCCAGTACTTC. The gene calls are TRBV6-2 or TRBV6-3 and TRBJ2-5; no clear D. CDR1 and CDR2 from the germline V gene are MNHEY and SVGEGT. V shed 2 bases and J shed 5 bases, with 9 bases lying between them. The CDR3 loop spans 13 amino acids.

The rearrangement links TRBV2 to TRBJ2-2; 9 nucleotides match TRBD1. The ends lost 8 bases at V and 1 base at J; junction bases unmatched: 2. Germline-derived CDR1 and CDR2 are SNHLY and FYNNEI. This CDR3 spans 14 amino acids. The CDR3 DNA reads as TGTGCCAGCGGGGGACAGGGGAACACCGGGGAGCTGTTTTTT. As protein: CASGGQGNTGELFF. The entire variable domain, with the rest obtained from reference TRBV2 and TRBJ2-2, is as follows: EPEVTQTPSHQVTQMGQEVILRCVPISNHLYFYWYRQILGQKVEFLVSFYNNEISEKSEIFDDQFSVERPDGSNFTLKIRSTKLEDSAMYFCASGGQGNTGELFFGEGSRLTVL.

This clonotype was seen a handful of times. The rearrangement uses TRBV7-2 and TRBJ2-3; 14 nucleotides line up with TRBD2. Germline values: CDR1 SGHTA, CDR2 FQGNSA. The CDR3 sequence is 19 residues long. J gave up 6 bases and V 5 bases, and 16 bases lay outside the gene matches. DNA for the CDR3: TGTGCCAGCAGCGGACTTCGAGGGTTGACTAGCGGGAGGGCCGATACGCAGTATTTT. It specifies CASSGLRGLTSGRADTQYF.

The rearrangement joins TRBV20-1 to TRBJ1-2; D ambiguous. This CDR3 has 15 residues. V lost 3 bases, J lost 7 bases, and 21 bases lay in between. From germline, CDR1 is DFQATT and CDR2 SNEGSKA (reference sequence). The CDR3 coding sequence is TGCAGTGCTAGGACGACGGCCCCTTCCAGAGGTGGCTACACCTTC. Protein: CSARTTAPSRGGYTF.

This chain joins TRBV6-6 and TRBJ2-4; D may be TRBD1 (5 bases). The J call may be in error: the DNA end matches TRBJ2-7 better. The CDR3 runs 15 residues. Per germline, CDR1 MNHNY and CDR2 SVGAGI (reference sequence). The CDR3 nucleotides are TGTGCCAGCAGTTATAGGCCAGGGTCAATCTACGAGCAGTACTTC. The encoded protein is CASSYRPGSIYEQYF.

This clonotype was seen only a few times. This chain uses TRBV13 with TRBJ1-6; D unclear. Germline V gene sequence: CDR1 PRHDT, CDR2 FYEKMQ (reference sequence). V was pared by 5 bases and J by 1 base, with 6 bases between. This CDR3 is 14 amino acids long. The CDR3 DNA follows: TGTGCCAGCAGCCTGAAATCCTATAATTCACCCCTCCACTTT. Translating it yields CASSLKSYNSPLHF.

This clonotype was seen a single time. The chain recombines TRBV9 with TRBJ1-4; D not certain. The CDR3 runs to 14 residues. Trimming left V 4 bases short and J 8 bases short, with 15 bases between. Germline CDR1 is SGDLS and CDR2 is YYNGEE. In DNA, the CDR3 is TGTGCCAGCAGCCCGGGGTTGAGTATAGAAAAACTGTTTTTT. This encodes CASSPGLSIEKLFF.

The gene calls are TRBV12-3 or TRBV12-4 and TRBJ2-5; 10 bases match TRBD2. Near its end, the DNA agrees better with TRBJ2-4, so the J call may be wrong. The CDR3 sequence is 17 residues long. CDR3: CASSSLQAGGPGNIQYF. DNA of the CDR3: TGTGCCAGCAGTTCTCTGCAAGCGGGGGGGCCGGGAAACATTCAGTACTTC.

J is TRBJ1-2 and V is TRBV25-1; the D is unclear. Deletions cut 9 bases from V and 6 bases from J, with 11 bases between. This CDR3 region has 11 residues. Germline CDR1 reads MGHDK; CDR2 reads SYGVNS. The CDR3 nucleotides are TGTGCCAGACCGACCGCAGATGGCTACACCTTC. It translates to CARPTADGYTF.

CDR3 loop: CASSYYRQAYGYTF. In nucleotides, the CDR3 is TGTGCCAGCAGTTACTACCGACAGGCCTATGGCTACACCTTC. V usage is TRBV6-2 or TRBV6-3 and J usage is TRBJ1-2; D is perhaps TRBD1 (6 bases). This CDR3 region has 14 residues. Trimming cost V 1 base and J 4 bases, with 10 bases left between them. CDR1 is MNHEY and CDR2 is SVGEGT in the germline V gene.